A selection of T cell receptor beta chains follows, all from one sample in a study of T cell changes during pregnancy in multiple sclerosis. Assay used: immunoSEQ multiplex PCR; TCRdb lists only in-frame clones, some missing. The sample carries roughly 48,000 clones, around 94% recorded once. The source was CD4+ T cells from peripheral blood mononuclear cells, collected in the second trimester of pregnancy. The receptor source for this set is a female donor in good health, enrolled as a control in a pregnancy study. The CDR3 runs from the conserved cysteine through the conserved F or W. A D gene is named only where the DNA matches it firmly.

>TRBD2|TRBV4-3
CASSQETSGSGDEQFF
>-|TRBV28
CASSLREMDQPQHF
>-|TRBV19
CASSIDNYNEQFF
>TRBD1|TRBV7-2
CASSRTGGEGDGYTF
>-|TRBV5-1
CASSPTPLAGQETQYF
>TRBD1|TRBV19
CASSIRQGFEKLFF
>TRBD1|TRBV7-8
CASTRNRQGSETQYF
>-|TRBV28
CASSLIRTGRNTEAFF
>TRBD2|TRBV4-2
CASSQVGSAGGPYNEQFF
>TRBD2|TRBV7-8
CASGKRDPNTGELFF
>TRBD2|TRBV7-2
CASSLGTSGSHSYEQYF
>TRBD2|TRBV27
CASRGAGLNEQYF
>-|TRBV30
CAWSVSGGAGGSPLHF
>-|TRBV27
CASSLFSRDPYEQYF
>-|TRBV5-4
CASKFGTGGTSGSTDTQYF
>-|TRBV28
CASSQPGGRGEKLFF
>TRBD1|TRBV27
CASSLVGTANYEQYF
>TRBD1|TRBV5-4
CASSSDRADQETQYF
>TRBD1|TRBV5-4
CASSPLTGGGYTF
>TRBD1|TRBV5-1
CASSEGAGGNQPQHF
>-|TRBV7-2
CASSTLSTGSGAQHF
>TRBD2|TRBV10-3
CAASWTSNNNEQFF
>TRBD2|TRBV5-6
CASSSGPGLAGADTQYF
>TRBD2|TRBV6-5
CASSSLAGRAYEQYF
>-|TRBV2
CASKRSGSSYEQYF
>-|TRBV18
CASSQGLVGSEAFF
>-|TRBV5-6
CASSPNGGHTDTQYF
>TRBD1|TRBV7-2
CASSFRQGGSPLHF
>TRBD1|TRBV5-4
CASSPGGQVYTEAFF
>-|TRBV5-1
CASSFAPGVLNTEAFF
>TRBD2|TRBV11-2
CASSYQIAGGGETQYF
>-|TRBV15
CATSRDPSVQNQPQHF
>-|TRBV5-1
CASSFLERTGELFF
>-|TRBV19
CASSIGLAEGNYGYTF
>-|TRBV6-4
CASRNSTGDFPYNEQFF
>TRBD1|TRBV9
CASSAQPGTGANTQYF
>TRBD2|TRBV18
CASSPRYTDLPSGTTDTQYF
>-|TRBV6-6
CASRRGSQDGQPQHF
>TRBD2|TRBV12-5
CASTLAGGPNEQFF
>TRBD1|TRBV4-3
CASSQDWGTGSGNTIYF
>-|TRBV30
CAYGQSGNTIYF
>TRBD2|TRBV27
CASRAGTSGGQTYNEQFF
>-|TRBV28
CASSLNRAGYTF
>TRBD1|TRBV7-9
CASSLETGRTEAFF
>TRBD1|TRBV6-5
CASSSSGQGANEQFF
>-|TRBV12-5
CASGLIGEGQPQHF
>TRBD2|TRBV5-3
CARSPPGGTSSYEQYF
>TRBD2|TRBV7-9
CASSLVSGSSTEQFF
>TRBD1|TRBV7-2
CASSADRGGNTEAFF
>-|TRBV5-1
CASSGQNTEAFF
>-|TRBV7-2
CASSFDRITGELFF
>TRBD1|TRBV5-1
CASSSGTGNEKLFF
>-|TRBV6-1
CASSEAGLNNEQFF